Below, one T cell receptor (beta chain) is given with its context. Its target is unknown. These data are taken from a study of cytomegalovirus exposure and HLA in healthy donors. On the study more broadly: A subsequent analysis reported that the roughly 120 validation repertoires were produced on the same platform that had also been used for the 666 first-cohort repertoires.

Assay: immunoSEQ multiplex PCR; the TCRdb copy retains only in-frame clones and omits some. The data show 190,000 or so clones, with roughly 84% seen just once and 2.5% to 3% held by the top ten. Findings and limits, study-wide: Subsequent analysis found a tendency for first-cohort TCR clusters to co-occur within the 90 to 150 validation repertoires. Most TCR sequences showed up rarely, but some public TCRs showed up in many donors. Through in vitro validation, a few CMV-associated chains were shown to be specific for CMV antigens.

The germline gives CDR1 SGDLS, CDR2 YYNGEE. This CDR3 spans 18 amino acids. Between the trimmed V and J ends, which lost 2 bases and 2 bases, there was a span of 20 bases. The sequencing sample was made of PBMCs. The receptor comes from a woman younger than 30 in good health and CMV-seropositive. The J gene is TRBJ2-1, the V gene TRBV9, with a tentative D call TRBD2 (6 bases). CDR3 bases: TGTGCCAGCAGCGTTGGGGGAGGAACGGGGCCGGCCTACAATGAGCAGTTCTTC. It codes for CASSVGGGTGPAYNEQFF.